This T cell receptor (beta chain) was retrieved from a study of cytomegalovirus exposure and HLA in healthy donors. Whole-study findings and limits: Some V segments could not be told apart, so they were left out, TRBV6-2 and TRBV6-3 among them. The authors confirmed in vitro that a few CMV-associated chains were specific for CMV antigens.

With respect to this clone: The target antigen is unknown.

PCR amplification relied on 60 Vbeta primers (plus 13 Jbeta primers). The repertoire was sequenced with immunoSEQ multiplex PCR; TCRdb's copy has only in-frame clones and lacks some. The table lists 180,000 or so clones, 81% of them singletons. The CDR3 spans 14 residues. The germline V gene has CDR1 SEHNR and CDR2 FQNEAQ (reference sequence). V gave up 7 bases and J gave up 8 bases; unmatched junction bases: 13. This sequence originates from a woman aged 18-29 years in good health and CMV-seropositive. Sequencing was done on a sample of PBMCs. The chain recombines TRBV7-9 with TRBJ1-2; TRBD1 aligns across 7 bases. In DNA form, the CDR3 reads TGTGCCAGCATCCCCCCTAGGGGGCTGGAAGGCTACACCTTC. Its protein product is CASIPPRGLEGYTF. Complete variable domain (other parts from reference TRBV7-9 and TRBJ1-2): DTGVSQNPRHKITKRGQNVTFRCDPISEHNRLYWYRQTLGQGPEFLTYFQNEAQLEKSRLLSDRFSAERPKGSFSTLEIQRTEQGDSAMYLCASIPPRGLEGYTFGSGTRLTVV.